These 24 T cell receptor beta chains originate from one sample sequenced in a study of T cells in localized non-small cell lung cancer. Clones were sequenced by immunoSEQ multiplex PCR, and TCRdb holds only the in-frame ones, with some missing. This sample has approximately 41,000 clones, with 70% to 90% found just once. The sample here was peripheral blood mononuclear cells, taken before any cancer treatment. These receptor sequences come from a male donor at least 60 years old with stage II lung adenocarcinoma.

The chain uses TRBV19 and TRBJ2-5; 10 bases map to TRBD1. The V and J ends lost 1 base and 4 bases, in that order; junction bases with no gene match: 6. The CDR3 has 16 amino acids. Per the germline V gene, CDR1 is LNHDA and CDR2 is SQIVND (reference sequence). The CDR3 is CASSIGTGGRLETQYF. The CDR3 nucleotides are TGTGCCAGTAGTATAGGGACAGGGGGGCGATTAGAGACCCAGTACTTC.

The rearrangement uses TRBV6-5 and TRBJ2-2; no clear D gene. CDR3 length: 14 amino acids. Germline loops: CDR1 MNHEY, CDR2 SVGAGI. V was trimmed by 6 bases and J by 2 bases, leaving 10 bases between them. The CDR3 nucleotides read TGTGCCAGCAGGAGCAGGACCAACACCGGGGAGCTGTTTTTT. It is translated as CASRSRTNTGELFF.

This chain links TRBV5-4 with TRBJ2-2, with D unclear. Germline CDR1 reads SGHNT; CDR2 reads YYREEE (reference sequence). Trimming cost V 3 bases and J 3 bases, with 12 bases left between them. This CDR3 is 15 amino acids long. The CDR3 DNA sequence: TGTGCCAGCAGCTCCGAGGTAGGCCACACCGGGGAGCTGTTTTTT. It codes for CASSSEVGHTGELFF.

This clone was detected once. The chain recombines TRBV5-1 with TRBJ2-3; D is unresolved. Germline CDR1 is SGHRS and CDR2 is YFSETQ. The V gene lost 3 bases and the J gene lost 4 bases, with 6 bases spanning the gap. The CDR3 spans 12 residues. This CDR3 is CASSSPSDTQYF. The CDR3 region has the DNA TGCGCCAGCAGCTCGCCTTCAGATACGCAGTATTTT. The entire variable domain, with the rest obtained from reference TRBV5-1 and TRBJ2-3, is as follows: KAGVTQTPRYLIKTRGQQVTLSCSPISGHRSVSWYQQTPGQGLQFLFEYFSETQRNKGNFPGRFSGRQFSNSRSEMNVSTLELGDSALYLCASSSPSDTQYFGPGTRLTVL.

This sequence joins TRBV28 and TRBJ2-1; D is unresolved. Germline CDR1 and CDR2: MDHEN and SYDVKM. This CDR3 contains 12 residues. V was cut by 6 bases and J by 5 bases, with 8 bases left in between. CDR3 sequence reads: CASRVSNNEQFF. CDR3 nucleotides: TGTGCCAGCAGGGTGTCCAACAATGAGCAGTTCTTC.

The V and J genes are TRBV25-1 and TRBJ1-4, with D possibly matching TRBD1 (6 bases). CDR1 and CDR2 (germline): MGHDK, SYGVNS. The CDR3 totals 16 residues. Trimming removed 5 bases at V and 2 bases at J, with 15 bases between. The DNA for the CDR3 is TGTGCCAGCAGTCCAACACGAGGGGGGACTAATGAAAAACTGTTTTTT. Encoded protein: CASSPTRGGTNEKLFF. The complete variable domain, with remaining parts taken from reference TRBV25-1 and TRBJ1-4, reads EADIYQTPRYLVIGTGKKITLECSQTMGHDKMYWYQQDPGMELHLIHYSYGVNSTEKGDLSSESTVSRIRTEHFPLTLESARPSHTSQYLCASSPTRGGTNEKLFFGSGTQLSVL.

The chain is built from TRBV5-1 and TRBJ2-1; D is unclear. The V and J ends lost 4 bases and 0 bases respectively, with 29 bases between them. This CDR3 spans 21 amino acids. The germline gives CDR1 SGHRS, CDR2 YFSETQ. CDR3 bases: TGCGCCAGCAGCCTCCCCCAGTCACTCTCTGTGAAGGCAAGCTCCTACAATGAGCAGTTCTTC. As protein: CASSLPQSLSVKASSYNEQFF.

This chain connects TRBV19 to TRBJ1-3; the D gene is possibly TRBD1 (6 bases). The CDR3 covers 15 residues. V lost 6 bases to trimming and J lost 0 bases, with 12 bases between them. The germline gives CDR1 LNHDA, CDR2 SQIVND (reference sequence). The CDR3 region is CASSPYRDSGNTIYF. CDR3 sequence (DNA): TGTGCCAGTAGCCCTTACAGGGACTCTGGAAACACCATATATTTT.

This clone was recorded only once. The chain is built from TRBV5-4 and TRBJ2-1; TRBD1 aligns across 10 bases. V trimming: 0 bases; J trimming: 4 bases; junction bases outside the gene matches: 4. The germline CDR1 and CDR2 sequences are SGHNT and YYREEE (reference sequence). The CDR3 loop spans 16 amino acids. CDR3 sequence: CASSLAGQGPYNEQFF. The CDR3 coding sequence is TGTGCCAGCAGCTTGGCGGGACAGGGGCCTTACAATGAGCAGTTCTTC. Looking up the rest from reference TRBV5-4 and TRBJ2-1 gives the full variable domain: ETGVTQSPTHLIKTRGQQVTLRCSSQSGHNTVSWYQQALGQGPQFIFQYYREEENGRGNFPPRFSGLQFPNYSSELNVNALELDDSALYLCASSLAGQGPYNEQFFGPGTRLTVL.

J is TRBJ2-1 and V is TRBV21-1; the table gives TRBD1 as D, unverified against the DNA. TRBV21-1 has pseudogene status. This CDR3 is 17 amino acids long. CDR3: CASSTETGATIYNEQFF. In nucleotides, the CDR3 is TGTGCCAGCAGTACAGAGACAGGGGCCACTATATACAATGAGCAGTTCTTC.

The V gene is TRBV19, the J gene TRBJ2-3, with D tentatively TRBD1 (6 bases). This CDR3 is built from 13 residues. The V gene lost 2 bases and the J gene lost 5 bases, with 8 bases spanning the gap. Looked up from germline, CDR1 is LNHDA and CDR2 is SQIVND (reference sequence). CDR3 sequence reads: CASSIRGGDTQYF. CDR3 DNA: TGTGCCAGTAGTATAAGAGGGGGAGATACGCAGTATTTT.

The genes are TRBV9 and TRBJ2-1, with a tentative D call TRBD2 (6 bases). Germline V gene lookup returns CDR1 SGDLS and CDR2 YYNGEE. The CDR3 runs to 15 residues. Trimming removed 3 bases from V and 0 bases from J, with 10 bases in between. Here the CDR3 reads CASSGAGSSYNEQFF. Written as DNA, the CDR3 is TGTGCCAGCAGCGGAGCGGGCAGCTCCTACAATGAGCAGTTCTTC. The variable domain in full, with the rest retrieved from reference TRBV9 and TRBJ2-1, is DSGVTQTPKHLITATGQRVTLRCSPRSGDLSVYWYQQSLDQGLQFLIQYYNGEERAKGNILERFSAQQFPDLHSELNLSSLELGDSALYFCASSGAGSSYNEQFFGPGTRLTVL.

This clone has more than one count but fewer than ten. J is TRBJ2-1 and V is TRBV29-1; 8 nucleotides align to TRBD2. After removal of 7 bases from V and 9 bases from J, the junction contained 5 bases not matched to a gene. The germline V gene encodes CDR1 SQVTM and CDR2 ANQGSEA. This CDR3 is built from 11 residues. CDR3 DNA sequence: TGCAGCGCAGGGACTAGAGGTGAGCAGTTCTTC. The encoded protein is CSAGTRGEQFF.

With respect to this clone: The sample contains more than one DNA sequence encoding this CDR3. The genes are TRBV6-5 and TRBJ1-1; no clear D gene. The V gene lost 8 bases and the J gene lost 8 bases, with 21 bases spanning the gap. The CDR3 is 14 amino acids. Germline V gene sequence: CDR1 MNHEY, CDR2 SVGAGI. The DNA for the CDR3 is TGTGCCAGCCGTGGGAACGACGGACTCACCGAAGCTTTCTTT. Protein sequence: CASRGNDGLTEAFF.

The chain combines TRBV7-2 with TRBJ2-3; D gene uncertain. The CDR3 sequence is 13 residues long. The germline V and J ends were trimmed by 3 bases and 0 bases, with 4 bases remaining between them. Germline V lookup: CDR1 SGHTA, CDR2 FQGNSA. Here the CDR3 DNA reads TGTGCCAGCAGCTTCGGAAGCACAGATACGCAGTATTTT. Residues: CASSFGSTDTQYF.

J is TRBJ2-1 and V is TRBV7-3, with 7 nucleotides matching TRBD2. CDR1 is SGHTA, CDR2 FQGTGA, per germline. Unmatched junction bases numbered 0, after V lost 1 base and J lost 0 bases. This CDR3 region has 15 residues. CDR3 sequence (DNA): TGTGCCAGCAGCTTAAGGACTAGCTCCTACAATGAGCAGTTCTTC. This codes for CASSLRTSSYNEQFF.

This clone was observed a few times. CDR3 amino acids: CASSRNRDTDPGGYTF. For the CDR3, the DNA is TGTGCCAGCTCACGAAACCGGGACACAGATCCGGGTGGCTACACCTTC. J is TRBJ1-2 and V is TRBV18; D is possibly TRBD1 (6 bases). Trimming stripped 4 bases from V and 7 bases from J, with 22 bases between. Germline values: CDR1 KGHSH, CDR2 LQKENI. This CDR3 has 16 residues.

The V and J genes are TRBV27 and TRBJ2-1, with TRBD2 matching 8 bases. Per the germline V gene, CDR1 is MNHEY and CDR2 is SMNVEV (reference sequence). Trimming cost V 2 bases and J 15 bases; bases outside gene matches: 9. The CDR3 totals 13 residues. The CDR3 spells CASSLRLASGVFF. DNA for the CDR3: TGTGCCAGCAGTTTAAGACTAGCGTCAGGGGTGTTCTTC.

The J gene is TRBJ2-1, the V gene TRBV6-1, with TRBD2 identical over 13 bases. Germline values: CDR1 MNHNS, CDR2 SASEGT. The J segment lost 10 bases and the V segment lost 8 bases, leaving 8 bases of the junction unmatched. The CDR3 consists of 14 residues. The CDR3 spells CASYGLAGVKEQFF. CDR3 bases: TGTGCCAGCTACGGACTAGCGGGAGTGAAGGAGCAGTTCTTC.

The gene calls are TRBV11-3 and TRBJ2-1; 9 nucleotides agree with TRBD2. J was trimmed by 2 bases and V by 5 bases; bases with no gene match: 4. CDR1 SGHNT and CDR2 YENEEA come from the germline V gene. The CDR3 covers 15 residues. DNA of the CDR3: TGTGCCAGCAGCCCCCTAGCGGGAACCTACAATGAGCAGTTCTTC. Protein sequence: CASSPLAGTYNEQFF.

The V and J genes are TRBV6-5 and TRBJ1-6; 8 bases fit TRBD1. Germline trimming cut 6 bases from V and 10 bases from J; bases unmatched to any gene: 14. The germline CDR1 and CDR2 sequences are MNHEY and SVGAGI. The CDR3 has 16 amino acids. CDR3 region: CASRYSLTGVGSPLHF. Here the CDR3 DNA reads TGTGCCAGCAGGTACAGCTTGACAGGGGTAGGATCACCCCTCCACTTT.

The chain is built from TRBV14 and TRBJ1-2; TRBD1 matches 7 bases. V trimming: 5 bases; J trimming: 2 bases; junction bases outside the gene matches: 8. Germline CDR1 and CDR2: SGHDN and FVKESK. The CDR3 runs 15 residues. CDR3 protein: CASSYLPQGNYGYTF. The CDR3 nucleotides are TGTGCCAGCAGCTACCTACCACAGGGGAACTATGGCTACACCTTC.

In its sample, this clone was seen once. The gene calls are TRBV5-8 and TRBJ2-7; 10 bases map to TRBD1. The ends lost 9 bases at V and 3 bases at J; junction bases unmatched: 6. Germline V gene data show CDR1 as SGHTS and CDR2 as YDEGEE. CDR3 size: 13 residues. The CDR3 loop reads CATPRDRGYEQYF. CDR3 nucleotides: TGTGCCACACCTAGGGACAGGGGCTACGAGCAGTACTTC.

A single count supports this clone. The CDR3 loop reads CASSLSGTSNEQFF. CDR3 DNA: TGTGCCAGCAGCTTATCCGGGACTTCCAATGAGCAGTTCTTC. The V and J genes are TRBV7-3 and TRBJ2-1; D is perhaps TRBD2 (6 bases). The CDR3 is 14 amino acids. V was shortened by 2 bases and J by 6 bases, with 11 bases between the two germline ends. Per the germline V gene, CDR1 is SGHTA and CDR2 is FQGTGA. Full variable domain (missing parts from reference TRBV7-3 and TRBJ2-1): GAGVSQTPSNKVTEKGKYVELRCDPISGHTALYWYRQSLGQGPEFLIYFQGTGAADDSGLPNDRFFAVRPEGSVSTLKIQRTERGDSAVYLCASSLSGTSNEQFFGPGTRLTVL.